This is a list of T cell receptor beta chains from one sample in a study of OX40 agonist ivuxolimab in advanced cancers. TCRdb's table, derived via immunoSEQ multiplex PCR, lists solely in-frame clones and lacks some. The sample shows about 48,000 clones, roughly 81% of them seen only once. Here the sequenced sample was CD4+ or CD8+ T cells sorted from blood, taken in a trial of the OX40 agonist ivuxolimab. Receptors were obtained from an adult with an advanced solid tumor such as melanoma, head and neck, liver or kidney cancer. Both conserved end residues are part of each CDR3. The D gene is left open where the match is weak. Some rows have no size entry. The others give once, few or many, or a class for an expanded clone.

J gene: TRBJ1-6
D gene: NA
clone size: NA
V gene: TRBV6-6
CDR3 DNA: TGTGCCAGCAGTTACTCGGGTGTCAGGAATAATTCACCCCTCCACTTT
CDR3 protein: CASSYSGVRNNSPLHF

J gene: TRBJ1-1
D gene: NA
clone size: NA
V gene: TRBV6-1
CDR3 DNA: TGTGCCAGCAGTGATGGGCCACCCAGGGGAGCGGGCACTGAAGCTTTCTTT
CDR3 protein: CASSDGPPRGAGTEAFF

J gene: TRBJ1-6
D gene: NA
clone size: NA
V gene: TRBV6-5
CDR3 DNA: TGTGCCAGCAGTGGTAACAGGGTTTTCGATTCACCCCTCCACTTT
CDR3 protein: CASSGNRVFDSPLHF

J gene: TRBJ1-6
D gene: NA
clone size: NA
V gene: TRBV7-2
CDR3 DNA: TGTGCCAGCAGCTTATCCCCAGGGGAGGATTCACCCCTCCACTTT
CDR3 protein: CASSLSPGEDSPLHF

J gene: TRBJ1-3
D gene: TRBD1
clone size: NA
V gene: TRBV7-2
CDR3 DNA: TGTGCCAGCAGCTTACAGGCAGGGGGTCCCATATATTTT
CDR3 protein: CASSLQAGGPIYF

J gene: TRBJ1-5
D gene: NA
clone size: NA
V gene: TRBV18
CDR3 DNA: TGTGCCAGCTCACCGGGGGCGCATAGCAATCAGCCCCAGCATTTT
CDR3 protein: CASSPGAHSNQPQHF

J gene: TRBJ2-7
D gene: NA
clone size: NA
V gene: TRBV11-3
CDR3 DNA: TGTGCCAGCAGCTTAGAATCAGGGGACCGCGAGCAGTACTTC
CDR3 protein: CASSLESGDREQYF

J gene: TRBJ2-1
D gene: TRBD2
clone size: NA
V gene: TRBV5-1
CDR3 DNA: TGCGCCAGCAGCTTGCTCCCTAGCGGGAGGGACAATGAGCAGTTCTTC
CDR3 protein: CASSLLPSGRDNEQFF

J gene: TRBJ1-4
D gene: NA
clone size: NA
V gene: TRBV9
CDR3 DNA: TGTGCCAGCAGCGTAGAGGGGGGGCTAGCAACTAATGAAAAACTGTTTTTT
CDR3 protein: CASSVEGGLATNEKLFF

J gene: TRBJ1-5
D gene: NA
clone size: NA
V gene: TRBV30
CDR3 DNA: TGTGCCTGGACGGGGGAGTCAAGCAATCAGCCCCAGCATTTT
CDR3 protein: CAWTGESSNQPQHF

J gene: TRBJ2-7
D gene: NA
clone size: NA
V gene: TRBV12-5
CDR3 DNA: TGTGCTAGTGGTTTGGACAGGGGGGGCGACGAGCAGTACTTC
CDR3 protein: CASGLDRGGDEQYF

J gene: TRBJ2-7
D gene: TRBD1
clone size: NA
V gene: TRBV10-1
CDR3 DNA: TGCGCCAGCAGTCTACAGGGGGCGTCGGGAGAGCAGTACTTC
CDR3 protein: CASSLQGASGEQYF

J gene: TRBJ2-3
D gene: NA
clone size: NA
V gene: TRBV7-9
CDR3 DNA: TGTGCCAGCAGCTCTTTAGCCGTATCTAGCACAGATACGCAGTATTTT
CDR3 protein: CASSSLAVSSTDTQYF

J gene: TRBJ1-5
D gene: TRBD1
clone size: NA
V gene: TRBV10-3
CDR3 DNA: TGTGCCATCAGTGTGGACAGGGTATATCAGCCCCAGCATTTT
CDR3 protein: CAISVDRVYQPQHF

J gene: TRBJ2-7
D gene: TRBD2
clone size: NA
V gene: TRBV9
CDR3 DNA: TGTGCCAGCAGCCCAGCACTAGCGGAAAGCTACGAGCAGTACTTC
CDR3 protein: CASSPALAESYEQYF

J gene: TRBJ2-2
D gene: NA
clone size: NA
V gene: TRBV7-9
CDR3 DNA: TGTGCCAGCAGCTTAAACACCGGGGAGCTGTTTTTT
CDR3 protein: CASSLNTGELFF

J gene: TRBJ1-4
D gene: NA
clone size: NA
V gene: TRBV7-9
CDR3 DNA: TGTGCCAGCAGCGCAGGCGCAGGAGGTAATGAAAAACTGTTTTTT
CDR3 protein: CASSAGAGGNEKLFF

J gene: TRBJ1-6
D gene: TRBD1
clone size: NA
V gene: TRBV6-6
CDR3 DNA: TGTGCCAGCAGTTCCCAGACAGGGGGTATTTCACCCCTCCACTTT
CDR3 protein: CASSSQTGGISPLHF

J gene: TRBJ1-2
D gene: NA
clone size: few
V gene: TRBV30
CDR3 DNA: TGTGCCTGGAGTGGGGGTGGCTATGGCTACACCTTC
CDR3 protein: CAWSGGGYGYTF

J gene: TRBJ2-3
D gene: TRBD1
clone size: NA
V gene: TRBV7-9
CDR3 DNA: TGTGCCAGCAGCTCTACAGGGGCACCTTACACAGATACGCAGTATTTT
CDR3 protein: CASSSTGAPYTDTQYF

J gene: TRBJ2-7
D gene: NA
clone size: NA
V gene: TRBV7-2
CDR3 DNA: TGTGCCAGCAGCACCGACTCCCCGAGCTCCTACGAGCAGTACTTC
CDR3 protein: CASSTDSPSSYEQYF

J gene: TRBJ1-4
D gene: NA
clone size: NA
V gene: TRBV21-1
CDR3 DNA: TGTGCCAGCAGCAAACCGGGACAGGGGGCTTATGGGGAAAAACTGTTTTTT
CDR3 protein: CASSKPGQGAYGEKLFF

J gene: TRBJ2-3
D gene: TRBD2
clone size: NA
V gene: TRBV29-1
CDR3 DNA: TGCAGCGTTGGGGGCGGGGGAGTCAGAACAGATACGCAGTATTTT
CDR3 protein: CSVGGGGVRTDTQYF

J gene: TRBJ2-2
D gene: TRBD1
clone size: NA
V gene: TRBV6-1
CDR3 DNA: TGTGCCAGCAGTGAAAGGGGGCGCGCCGGGGAGCTGTTTTTT
CDR3 protein: CASSERGRAGELFF

J gene: TRBJ1-1
D gene: NA
clone size: few
V gene: TRBV30
CDR3 DNA: TGTGCCTGGAGTGCGTGGGACTTTACGGGGAACACTGAAGCTTTCTTT
CDR3 protein: CAWSAWDFTGNTEAFF

J gene: TRBJ1-1
D gene: TRBD1
clone size: NA
V gene: TRBV2
CDR3 DNA: TGTGCCAGCAGCGACAGGGGAACTGAAGCTTTCTTT
CDR3 protein: CASSDRGTEAFF

J gene: TRBJ1-1
D gene: NA
clone size: once
V gene: TRBV6-5
CDR3 DNA: TGTGCCAGCAGTTCACGACAGACAGGCGGTAACACTGAAGCTTTCTTT
CDR3 protein: CASSSRQTGGNTEAFF

J gene: TRBJ2-1
D gene: NA
clone size: NA
V gene: TRBV6-6
CDR3 DNA: TGTGCCAGCAGAGACTACAGGGAGAGGAATGAGCAGTTCTTC
CDR3 protein: CASRDYRERNEQFF

J gene: TRBJ1-1
D gene: NA
clone size: few
V gene: TRBV6-1
CDR3 DNA: TGTGCCAGCAGTGAAGGGGAGGGGTGGACTGAAGCTTTCTTT
CDR3 protein: CASSEGEGWTEAFF

J gene: TRBJ2-7
D gene: NA
clone size: once
V gene: TRBV7-2
CDR3 DNA: TGTGCCAGCAGCTGGGAGCGGTCCGGCGAGCAGTACTTC
CDR3 protein: CASSWERSGEQYF

J gene: TRBJ2-1
D gene: NA
clone size: NA
V gene: TRBV6-7
CDR3 DNA: TGTGCCAGCAGCCTCGGGAGCCCCCCCTACAATGAGCAGTTCTTC
CDR3 protein: CASSLGSPPYNEQFF

J gene: TRBJ2-1
D gene: NA
clone size: NA
V gene: TRBV7-2
CDR3 DNA: TGTGCTAGCAGCCCAAGGGCGGTCCTTGGCTACAATGAGCAGTTCTTC
CDR3 protein: CASSPRAVLGYNEQFF

J gene: TRBJ1-1
D gene: NA
clone size: few
V gene: TRBV5-1
CDR3 DNA: TGCGCCAGCAGCTTGGGGGCAGGGGAAGGCACTGAAGCTTTCTTT
CDR3 protein: CASSLGAGEGTEAFF

J gene: TRBJ1-5
D gene: NA
clone size: NA
V gene: TRBV4-1
CDR3 DNA: TGCGCCAGCAGCCAAGATCCCCTGCGACGGGTAGCGGGGCAGCCCCAGCATTTT
CDR3 protein: CASSQDPLRRVAGQPQHF

J gene: TRBJ2-1
D gene: NA
clone size: NA
V gene: TRBV27
CDR3 DNA: TGTGCCAGCACCGATACTCCCTACAATGAGCAGTTCTTC
CDR3 protein: CASTDTPYNEQFF

J gene: TRBJ1-1
D gene: TRBD1
clone size: NA
V gene: TRBV6-6
CDR3 DNA: TGTGCCAGCAATAAACTAGGACAGGCCCCCAATGAAGCTTTCTTT
CDR3 protein: CASNKLGQAPNEAFF

J gene: TRBJ1-4
D gene: NA
clone size: NA
V gene: TRBV9
CDR3 DNA: TGTGCCAGCAGCCCTTGGAAGGGGAATGAAAAACTGTTTTTT
CDR3 protein: CASSPWKGNEKLFF

J gene: TRBJ2-7
D gene: NA
clone size: once
V gene: TRBV5-4
CDR3 DNA: TGTGCCAGCAGCTCCCCTAGCGAGCCACTCGAGCAGTACTTC
CDR3 protein: CASSSPSEPLEQYF

J gene: TRBJ2-2
D gene: TRBD2
clone size: NA
V gene: TRBV9
CDR3 DNA: TGTGCCAGCAGCCCTCGACTAGCGGGACACGGGGAGCTGTTTTTT
CDR3 protein: CASSPRLAGHGELFF

J gene: TRBJ2-1
D gene: NA
clone size: NA
V gene: TRBV11-3
CDR3 DNA: TGTGCCAGCAGCTCCAGGTTCAGCTCCTACAATGAGCAGTTCTTC
CDR3 protein: CASSSRFSSYNEQFF

J gene: TRBJ2-7
D gene: TRBD2
clone size: NA
V gene: TRBV5-6
CDR3 DNA: TGTGCCAGCAGCTTGGCCCCTAGCGGGGGTGCCTACGAGCAGTACTTC
CDR3 protein: CASSLAPSGGAYEQYF

J gene: TRBJ2-7
D gene: TRBD2
clone size: NA
V gene: TRBV18
CDR3 DNA: TGTGCCAGCTCACCAGGGACTAGCGGGGGTTTCTACGAGCAGTACTTC
CDR3 protein: CASSPGTSGGFYEQYF

J gene: TRBJ1-1
D gene: NA
clone size: NA
V gene: TRBV6-1
CDR3 DNA: TGTGCCATCAGTGAGTCGACCACTGAAGCTTTCTTT
CDR3 protein: CAISESTTEAFF

J gene: TRBJ2-7
D gene: NA
clone size: NA
V gene: TRBV7-8
CDR3 DNA: TGTGCCAGCAGCCCCCAGTGGGGCGGAGCCTACGAGCAGTACTTC
CDR3 protein: CASSPQWGGAYEQYF

J gene: TRBJ1-2
D gene: NA
clone size: NA
V gene: TRBV11-2
CDR3 DNA: TGTGCCAGCAGCCTCAGACTCGGTGAAGGTGGCTACACCTTC
CDR3 protein: CASSLRLGEGGYTF

J gene: TRBJ2-3
D gene: NA
clone size: NA
V gene: TRBV11-3
CDR3 DNA: TGTGCCAGCAGCTTAGGGCGGAGCACAGATACGCAGTATTTT
CDR3 protein: CASSLGRSTDTQYF

J gene: TRBJ2-1
D gene: TRBD2
clone size: NA
V gene: TRBV4-1
CDR3 DNA: TGCGCCAGCAGCCAGGTACGGCTAGCGGGAGTGAATGAGCAGTTCTTC
CDR3 protein: CASSQVRLAGVNEQFF

J gene: TRBJ2-1
D gene: NA
clone size: once
V gene: TRBV6-5
CDR3 DNA: TGTGCCAGCATGCAGCGCCACTCTTACAATGAGCAGTTCTTC
CDR3 protein: CASMQRHSYNEQFF

J gene: TRBJ1-2
D gene: TRBD1
clone size: NA
V gene: TRBV27
CDR3 DNA: TGTGCCAGCAGTCTAAGGACAGGGTGGGGCTATGGCTACACCTTC
CDR3 protein: CASSLRTGWGYGYTF

J gene: TRBJ2-7
D gene: TRBD2
clone size: NA
V gene: TRBV7-2
CDR3 DNA: TGTGCCAGCAGCACGGGACTAGTAGCCTACGAGCAGTACTTC
CDR3 protein: CASSTGLVAYEQYF

J gene: TRBJ2-7
D gene: TRBD1
clone size: once
V gene: TRBV6-1
CDR3 DNA: TGTGCCAGCAGCCTGGGGACAGGGCTCCGGGAGCAGTACTTC
CDR3 protein: CASSLGTGLREQYF

J gene: TRBJ2-7
D gene: TRBD2
clone size: NA
V gene: TRBV6-5
CDR3 DNA: TGTGCCAGCAGTTCCGACGGACTAGCGGGTGGTGAGCAGTACTTC
CDR3 protein: CASSSDGLAGGEQYF

J gene: TRBJ2-3
D gene: TRBD2
clone size: NA
V gene: TRBV5-4
CDR3 DNA: TGTGCCAGCAGCACACTAGCGGGAGCGAGCACAGATACGCAGTATTTT
CDR3 protein: CASSTLAGASTDTQYF